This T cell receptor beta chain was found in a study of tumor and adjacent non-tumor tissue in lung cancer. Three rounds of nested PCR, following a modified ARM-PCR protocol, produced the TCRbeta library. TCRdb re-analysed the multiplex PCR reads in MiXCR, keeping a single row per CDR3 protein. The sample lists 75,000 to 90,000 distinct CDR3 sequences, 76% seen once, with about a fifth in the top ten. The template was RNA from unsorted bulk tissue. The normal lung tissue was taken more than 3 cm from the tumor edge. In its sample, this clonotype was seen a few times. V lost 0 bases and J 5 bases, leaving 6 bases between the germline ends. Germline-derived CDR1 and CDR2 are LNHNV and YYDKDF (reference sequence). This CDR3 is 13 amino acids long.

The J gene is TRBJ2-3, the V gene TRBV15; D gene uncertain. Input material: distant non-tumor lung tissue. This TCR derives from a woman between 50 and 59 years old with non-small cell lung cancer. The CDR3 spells CATSRDRKDTQYF. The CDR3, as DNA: TGTGCCACCAGCAGAGATCGGAAAGATACGCAGTATTTT.